A selection of T cell receptor beta chains follows, all from one sample in a study of shared clonotypes between healthy human individuals. TCRdb keeps only in-frame clones here, not all; method: immunoSEQ multiplex PCR. Among approximately 1,500,000 clones listed, nearly 99% were seen once. Sequencing was done on a sample of naive CD4+ T cells sorted from blood. The receptors shown here come from a man younger than 45 in good health. Each CDR3 is given with its conserved first and last residue. The D gene is left open where the match is weak. Clone size is shown for a subset of rows, as once, few, many or a class of expanded clone.

V gene	clone size	J gene	D gene	CDR3 DNA	CDR3 protein
TRBV14	.	TRBJ2-7	.	TGTGCCAGCAGCCAAGGTCCCCAGGGCAAGCAGTACTTC	CASSQGPQGKQYF
TRBV6-5	.	TRBJ1-2	TRBD1	TGTGCCAGCAGTTATACAGGGGACCTCTATGGCTACACCTTC	CASSYTGDLYGYTF
TRBV28	.	TRBJ2-2	.	TGTGCCTCCATAGGCGAATCCGGGGAGCTGTTTTTT	CASIGESGELFF
TRBV30	.	TRBJ2-2	.	TGTGCCTGGAGATGGGGAATCGGGGAGCTGTTTTTT	CAWRWGIGELFF
TRBV4-3	.	TRBJ1-4	.	TGCGCCAGCAGCCAGGACCCACAGGGCGGCCGAGGAAAACTGTTTTTT	CASSQDPQGGRGKLFF
TRBV5-1	.	TRBJ2-1	.	TGCGCCAGCAGCTCTGAGGAGACGGCAGGGAATGAGCAGTTCTTC	CASSSEETAGNEQFF
TRBV7-2	.	TRBJ1-2	TRBD1	TGTGCCAGCAGCCCCCGGACAGGGTCGGACGGCTACACCTTC	CASSPRTGSDGYTF
TRBV21-1	.	TRBJ1-3	.	TGTGCCAGCAGCAAAGAGCACAGGCTCTCTGGAAACACCATATATTTT	CASSKEHRLSGNTIYF
TRBV5-1	.	TRBJ2-7	TRBD1	TGCGCCAGCAGCTTGTGGCAGGGGGACGAGCAGTACTTC	CASSLWQGDEQYF
TRBV2	.	TRBJ1-1	TRBD1	TGTGCCAGCAGAGTGGGACAGGAGACTGAAGCTTTCTTT	CASRVGQETEAFF
TRBV27	.	TRBJ2-3	.	TGTGCCAGCAGTTTAGATGTGGGGACTGCCACAGATACGCAGTATTTT	CASSLDVGTATDTQYF
TRBV5-6	.	TRBJ2-1	TRBD1	TGTGCCAGCAGCTCCCCGGGACAGGGACACAATGAGCAGTTCTTC	CASSSPGQGHNEQFF
TRBV28	.	TRBJ2-3	TRBD2	TGTGCCAGCAGTTCAACCGGGACTAACACAGATACGCAGTATTTT	CASSSTGTNTDTQYF
TRBV6-6	.	TRBJ2-7	TRBD1	TGTGCCAGCAGTCGCCGGACAGGGGGAAGTTTCTACGAGCAGTACTTC	CASSRRTGGSFYEQYF
TRBV9	.	TRBJ2-2	TRBD2	TGTGCCAGCACCCTAGCGGGAGGCAGGAACACCGGGGAGCTGTTTTTT	CASTLAGGRNTGELFF
TRBV6-6	.	TRBJ1-1	.	TGTGCCAGCAGTTATTACCCCACCGAGACGAACACTGAAGCTTTCTTT	CASSYYPTETNTEAFF
TRBV29-1	.	TRBJ2-7	.	TGCAGCGTCGCGGACTGGACCTACGAGCAGTACTTC	CSVADWTYEQYF
TRBV27	.	TRBJ2-7	.	TGTGCCAGCAGTTTCGCCCCAAACTACGAGCAGTACTTC	CASSFAPNYEQYF
TRBV19	.	TRBJ2-3	.	TGTGCCAGTAGGGACGGTGGGAGGAACACAGATACGCAGTATTTT	CASRDGGRNTDTQYF
TRBV2	once	TRBJ2-7	.	TGTGCCAGCAGTTCCCCTGGGACAGAGCAGTACTTC	CASSSPGTEQYF
TRBV9	.	TRBJ2-1	TRBD2	TGTGCCAGCAGCGTATTGGGCGGGAGCTCCTACAATGAGCAGTTCTTC	CASSVLGGSSYNEQFF
TRBV14	.	TRBJ2-7	.	TGTGCCAGCAGCCAAGAGCGGGACATAGCGAGACCCTACGAGCAGTACTTC	CASSQERDIARPYEQYF
TRBV7-9	.	TRBJ2-1	.	TGTGCCAGCAGCAAAAGTACCGAGCAGTTCTTC	CASSKSTEQFF
TRBV9	.	TRBJ1-1	TRBD1	TGTGCCAGCAGCGTAGCCGGGACAGGGGACACTGAAGCTTTCTTT	CASSVAGTGDTEAFF
TRBV5-1	.	TRBJ1-5	.	TGCGCCAGCAGCTTGGAACCCGGGAGCAATCAGCCCCAGCATTTT	CASSLEPGSNQPQHF
TRBV6-1	.	TRBJ2-1	TRBD2	TGTGCCAGCAGTGAAAACCCTATGACTAGCGGGAGCTCCTACAATGAGCAGTTCTTC	CASSENPMTSGSSYNEQFF
TRBV5-5	.	TRBJ2-3	.	TGTGCCAGCACCTTGGAGTCCAGCACAGATACGCAGTATTTT	CASTLESSTDTQYF
TRBV5-1	.	TRBJ2-1	TRBD2	TGCGCCAGCAGCTTGGCAGCGCTAGCGGGAGGAAACAATGAGCAGTTCTTC	CASSLAALAGGNNEQFF
TRBV5-1	.	TRBJ1-5	.	TGCGCCAGCAGCTTTGGGCAGGGGACCTCCGAGCCCCAGCATTTT	CASSFGQGTSEPQHF
TRBV5-1	.	TRBJ2-2	.	TGCGCCAGCAGCTTGATTGCGGGCGACACCGGGGAGCTGTTTTTT	CASSLIAGDTGELFF
TRBV7-9	.	TRBJ2-7	TRBD1	TGTGCCAGCAGGCTAGGGGGACAGGGAAGCGAGCAGTACTTC	CASRLGGQGSEQYF
TRBV7-9	.	TRBJ2-7	.	TGTGCCAGCAGCTTAGACGGGAACTCCTACGAGCAGTACTTC	CASSLDGNSYEQYF
TRBV20-1	once	TRBJ2-5	.	TGCAGTGCTAAGGGAGAGACCCAGTACTTC	CSAKGETQYF
TRBV7-2	.	TRBJ2-1	.	TGTGCCAGCAGCACGGGGGGCACCTACAATGAGCAGTTCTTC	CASSTGGTYNEQFF
TRBV5-4	.	TRBJ2-7	.	TGTGCCAGCAGCTTGGTTGGCGGATCCGCCTACGAGCAGTACTTC	CASSLVGGSAYEQYF
TRBV5-4	.	TRBJ2-1	.	TGTGCCAGCAGCCCATCGGGACTCATGAGCTCCTACAATGAGCAGTTCTTC	CASSPSGLMSSYNEQFF
TRBV11-2	.	TRBJ2-7	.	TGTGCCAGCAGCCCTCAGGACCCCTACGAGCAGTACTTC	CASSPQDPYEQYF
TRBV6-5	once	TRBJ1-5	.	TGTGCCAGCAGTCTCGAGACGCGTCAGCCCCAGCATTTT	CASSLETRQPQHF
TRBV28	.	TRBJ2-1	.	TGTGCCGGGGAAAAGGGAGATGAGCAGTTCTTC	CAGEKGDEQFF
TRBV18	.	TRBJ2-1	TRBD2	TGTGCCAGCTCACCACTCGGGGCGGGAGGGTACAATGAGCAGTTCTTC	CASSPLGAGGYNEQFF
TRBV6-6	.	TRBJ1-2	.	TGTGCCAGCAGTTATCAAAGCGGGGGGGAAGGCTACACCTTC	CASSYQSGGEGYTF
TRBV18	once	TRBJ2-3	TRBD2	TGTGCCAGCTCACTCAGACTAGCGGGAGGATCCACAGATACGCAGTATTTT	CASSLRLAGGSTDTQYF
TRBV25-1	.	TRBJ2-1	.	TGTGCCAGCATCGGGCAGTTTTACAATGAGCAGTTCTTC	CASIGQFYNEQFF
TRBV6-5	.	TRBJ2-1	.	TGTGCCAGCAGTTCCAGGACACGGACGAGTAATGAGCAGTTCTTC	CASSSRTRTSNEQFF
TRBV7-2	once	TRBJ2-5	TRBD2	TGTGCCAGCAGCTTAAACTTTTTGGGGGGGGAAGAGACCCAGTACTTC	CASSLNFLGGEETQYF
TRBV18	.	TRBJ2-7	.	TGTGCCAGCTCCCGGCAGGGACTGGCCGTCTACGAGCAGTACTTC	CASSRQGLAVYEQYF
TRBV5-5	.	TRBJ2-5	.	TGTGCCAGCTTGGGGGGCTCGGGAGTTGCCGCGGAGACCCAGTACTTC	CASLGGSGVAAETQYF
TRBV11-2	.	TRBJ2-7	TRBD2	TGTGCCAGCAGCCCCATCCCCGGGACTAGCCGGTACGAGCAGTACTTC	CASSPIPGTSRYEQYF
TRBV27	.	TRBJ2-3	TRBD2	TGTGCCAGCAGTTTTGGCGGGAGGCTGGCAGATACGCAGTATTTT	CASSFGGRLADTQYF
TRBV5-5	.	TRBJ1-4	.	TGTGCCAGCAGCTTGAGGGGGGATAATGAAAAACTGTTTTTT	CASSLRGDNEKLFF
TRBV29-1	.	TRBJ2-3	TRBD1	TGCAGCTTACGACAGGGAGTAGGCACAGATACGCAGTATTTT	CSLRQGVGTDTQYF
TRBV5-1	.	TRBJ2-7	TRBD1	TGCGCCAGCAGACCGGGCAGCCAGGGGGCTCACTACGAGCAGTACTTC	CASRPGSQGAHYEQYF
TRBV4-3	.	TRBJ1-3	.	TGCGCCAGCAGCCAAGCTCGGGGGCTCGGAAACACCATATATTTT	CASSQARGLGNTIYF
TRBV7-2	.	TRBJ2-5	.	TGTGCCAGCAGCCAACTGACCCAAGAGACCCAGTACTTC	CASSQLTQETQYF